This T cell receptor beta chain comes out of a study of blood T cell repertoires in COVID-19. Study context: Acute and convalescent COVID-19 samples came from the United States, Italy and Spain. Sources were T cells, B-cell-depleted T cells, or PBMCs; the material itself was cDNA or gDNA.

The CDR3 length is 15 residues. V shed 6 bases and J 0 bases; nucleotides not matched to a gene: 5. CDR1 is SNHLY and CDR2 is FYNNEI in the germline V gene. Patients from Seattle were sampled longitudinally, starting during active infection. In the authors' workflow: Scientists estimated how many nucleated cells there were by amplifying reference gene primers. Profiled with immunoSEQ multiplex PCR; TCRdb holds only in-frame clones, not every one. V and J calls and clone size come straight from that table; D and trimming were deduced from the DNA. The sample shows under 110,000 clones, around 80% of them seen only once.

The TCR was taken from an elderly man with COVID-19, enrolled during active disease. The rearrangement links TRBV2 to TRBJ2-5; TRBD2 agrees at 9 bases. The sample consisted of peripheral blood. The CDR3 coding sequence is TGTGCCAGCAGGGCTAGCGGGGTGTACCAAGAGACCCAGTACTTC. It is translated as CASRASGVYQETQYF.